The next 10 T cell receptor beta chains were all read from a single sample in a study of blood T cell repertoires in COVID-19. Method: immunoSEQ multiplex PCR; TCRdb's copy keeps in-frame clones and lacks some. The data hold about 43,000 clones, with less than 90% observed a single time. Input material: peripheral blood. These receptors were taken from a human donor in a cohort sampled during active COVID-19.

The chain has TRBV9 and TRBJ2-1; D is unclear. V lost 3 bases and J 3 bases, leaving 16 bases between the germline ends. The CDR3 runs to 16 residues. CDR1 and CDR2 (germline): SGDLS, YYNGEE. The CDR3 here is CASSEIPSISYNEQFF. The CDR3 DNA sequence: TGTGCCAGCAGCGAGATCCCTTCCATCAGCTACAATGAGCAGTTCTTC.

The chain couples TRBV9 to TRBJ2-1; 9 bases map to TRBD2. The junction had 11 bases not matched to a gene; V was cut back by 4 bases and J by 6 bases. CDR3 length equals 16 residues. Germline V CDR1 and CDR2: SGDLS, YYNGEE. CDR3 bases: TGTGCCAGCAGCTCCCGGACTAGCGAGGCACGCAATGAGCAGTTCTTC. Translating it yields CASSSRTSEARNEQFF.

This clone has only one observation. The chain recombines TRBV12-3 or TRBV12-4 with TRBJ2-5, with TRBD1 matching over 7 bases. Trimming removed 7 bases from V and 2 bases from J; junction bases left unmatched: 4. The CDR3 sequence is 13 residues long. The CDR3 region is CASTNRGQETQYF. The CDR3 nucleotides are TGTGCCAGCACTAACAGGGGACAAGAGACCCAGTACTTC.

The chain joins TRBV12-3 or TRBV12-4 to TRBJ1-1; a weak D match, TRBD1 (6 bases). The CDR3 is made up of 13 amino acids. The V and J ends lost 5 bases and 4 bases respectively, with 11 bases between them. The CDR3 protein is CASSRQASTEAFF. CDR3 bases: TGTGCCAGCAGTCGACAGGCAAGCACTGAAGCTTTCTTT.

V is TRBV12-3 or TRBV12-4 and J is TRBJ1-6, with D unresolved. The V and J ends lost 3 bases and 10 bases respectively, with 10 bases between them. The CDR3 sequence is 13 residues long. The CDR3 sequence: CASSFGGYSPLHF. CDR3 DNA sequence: TGTGCCAGCAGTTTCGGAGGGTACTCACCCCTCCACTTT.

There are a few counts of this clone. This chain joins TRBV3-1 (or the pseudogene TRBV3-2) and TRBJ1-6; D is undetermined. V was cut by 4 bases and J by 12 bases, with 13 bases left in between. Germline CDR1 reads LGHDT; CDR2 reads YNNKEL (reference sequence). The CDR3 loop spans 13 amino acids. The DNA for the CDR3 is TGTGCCAGCAGCCCTAACGACGGAGGACCCCTCCACTTT. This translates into CASSPNDGGPLHF.

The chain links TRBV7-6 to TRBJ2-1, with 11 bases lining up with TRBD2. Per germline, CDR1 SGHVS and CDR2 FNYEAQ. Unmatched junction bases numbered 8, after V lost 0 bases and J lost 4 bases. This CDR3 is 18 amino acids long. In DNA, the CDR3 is TGTGCCAGCAGCTTAGCTGTCTCTAGCGGGGGGATTTACAATGAGCAGTTCTTC. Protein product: CASSLAVSSGGIYNEQFF.

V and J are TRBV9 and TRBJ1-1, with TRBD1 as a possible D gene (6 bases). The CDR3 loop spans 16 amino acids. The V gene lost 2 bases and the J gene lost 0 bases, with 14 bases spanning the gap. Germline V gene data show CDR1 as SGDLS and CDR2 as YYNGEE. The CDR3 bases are TGTGCCAGCAGCGTCGACCCGGGACACGTGAACACTGAAGCTTTCTTT. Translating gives CASSVDPGHVNTEAFF.

The CDR3, as DNA: TGTGCCAGCTCCTCACGGACTAACTCCTACAATGAGCAGTTCTTC. This gives the protein CASSSRTNSYNEQFF. The rearrangement joins TRBV18 to TRBJ2-1, with a tentative D call TRBD2 (6 bases). Trimming took off 6 bases at V and 0 bases at J, with 12 bases between the two ends. This CDR3 spans 15 amino acids. The germline V gene has CDR1 KGHSH and CDR2 LQKENI.

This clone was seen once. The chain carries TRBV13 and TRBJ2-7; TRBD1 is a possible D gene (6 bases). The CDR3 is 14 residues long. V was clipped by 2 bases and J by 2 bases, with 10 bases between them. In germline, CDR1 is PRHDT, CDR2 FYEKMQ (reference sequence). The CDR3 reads CASSLTDRTYEQYF. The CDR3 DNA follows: TGTGCCAGCAGCTTAACTGACAGGACCTACGAGCAGTACTTC. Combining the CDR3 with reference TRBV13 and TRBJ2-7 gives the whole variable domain AAGVIQSPRHLIKEKRETATLKCYPIPRHDTVYWYQQGPGQDPQFLISFYEKMQSDKGSIPDRFSAQQFSDYHSELNMSSLELGDSALYFCASSLTDRTYEQYFGPGTRLTVT.